This paragraph covers one T cell receptor (beta chain) sequence. Its specific antigen is unknown. Qualities for individual bases were not recorded, and no much larger clone is one base off. Donors were patients with melanoma. The method behind the library was the immunoSEQ multiplex PCR assay. This immuneACCESS table, as held by TCRdb, lists in-frame sequences with V and J called but not all clones. Of the missing ones, under half trace to an unresolved V gene in checked studies; the others have no known cause. The sample data list about 55,000 clones, and more than 60% of these were observed just once. The top ten clonotypes cover approximately 5% of the sample. The record originates from a study of CD4+ T cells in melanoma (dated by TCRdb to the early 2020s). With respect to the entire study: Neoantigen-specific CD4+ T cells in human melanoma were what the study investigated. Overall study outcomes, separate from this receptor: Neoantigen-specific CD4+ T cells were reported to be correlated with the function of CD8+ T cells, macrophages and B cells. Neoantigen-specific CD4+ T cells in melanoma were reported to show diverse differentiation states.

Sequencing was performed on tumor tissue. This receptor was identified in a human donor with melanoma.

The nucleotide sequence is TGTGCCAGCAGTGGGGGACAGGGGCTTTACTATGGCTACACCTTC. Its product reads: CASSGGQGLYYGYTF. Recombination connected TRBV6-1 to TRBJ1-2; the junction holds 10 bases that match TRBD1. Taken from cysteine to phenylalanine, the CDR3 has 15 residues. Only the CDR3 part of the read is kept: 45 bases, read in frame from the first base. Trimmed from V: 4 bases; trimmed from J: 3 bases; junction bases lacking a gene match: 5. Per the germline V gene, MNHNS is the CDR1 and SASEGT is the CDR2.